This T cell receptor (beta chain) originates from a study of cytomegalovirus exposure and HLA in healthy donors. Findings and limits, study-wide: Later work found most CMV-associated TCR beta chains apparently HLA-restricted.

Details on this clone: The antigen remains unidentified.

It was with 60 Vbeta and 13 Jbeta primers that the PCR ran. TCRdb's table, derived via immunoSEQ multiplex PCR, lists solely in-frame clones and lacks some. This table has approximately 190,000 clones, roughly 80% appearing once. This CDR3 region has 15 residues. The V gene lost 5 bases and the J gene lost 8 bases, with 18 bases spanning the gap. In germline, CDR1 is MNHNS, CDR2 SASEGT. V usage is TRBV6-1 and J usage is TRBJ1-4; no clear D gene. Sample: PBMCs. This TCR was recovered from a man aged 35-49 years in good health and CMV-seropositive. CDR3 in DNA: TGTGCCAGCAGTCGTGAGTCCGGGGTGGTGGAAAAACTGTTTTTT. Translation: CASSRESGVVEKLFF.